These 14 T cell receptor beta chains came from one sample sequenced in a study of blood T cell repertoires in COVID-19. This table comes from immunoSEQ multiplex PCR, and its TCRdb copy is limited to in-frame clones, with some not included. This table has 120,000 or so clones, roughly 90% appearing once. The sequenced material came from peripheral blood. The receptors were sampled from a man in his sixties with COVID-19, enrolled during active disease.

This clone was seen more than once but under ten times. The chain combines TRBV7-8 with TRBJ1-2; D perhaps matches TRBD1 (5 bases). V lost 1 base and J lost 0, with 12 bases in between. CDR1 is SGHVS, CDR2 FQNEAQ, per germline. The CDR3 has 16 residues. In DNA form, the CDR3 reads TGTGCCAGCAGCTTAGTGGCAGGGTACGCTAACTATGGCTACACCTTC. Its translation: CASSLVAGYANYGYTF.

This chain uses TRBV12-5 with TRBJ1-1; tentatively, D is TRBD1 (5 bases). CDR3 length: 13 residues. V gave up 7 bases and J gave up 2 bases, with 11 bases separating them. CDR1 is LGHNT and CDR2 is FRNRAP in the germline V gene. This CDR3 is CASVRDSNTEAFF. The CDR3 DNA is TGTGCTAGTGTTCGCGACAGTAACACTGAAGCTTTCTTT.

CDR3 bases: TGTGCCAGCATGAGGGTATATAATAGCAATCAGCCCCAGCATTTT. Its translation is CASMRVYNSNQPQHF. The chain uses TRBV28 and TRBJ1-5; no clear D gene. V was clipped by 7 bases and J by 0 bases, with 13 bases between them. This CDR3 spans 15 amino acids. Germline values: CDR1 MDHEN, CDR2 SYDVKM.

The V gene is TRBV16, the J gene TRBJ1-1; no firm D call. Germline V CDR1 and CDR2: KGHSY, FQNENV. The CDR3 loop spans 11 amino acids. Trimming removed 2 bases from V and 11 bases from J, with 9 bases in between. In nucleotides, the CDR3 is TGTGCCAGCAGCCAACGGGATAGGGCTTTCTTT. It is translated as CASSQRDRAFF.

The rearrangement joins TRBV5-4 to TRBJ1-6; weak D call: TRBD1 (5 bases). Trimming left V 3 bases short and J 5 bases short, with 9 bases between. This CDR3 region has 14 residues. Germline V gene sequence: CDR1 SGHNT, CDR2 YYREEE (reference sequence). The CDR3 DNA reads TGTGCCAGCAGCTCGAAAGGGGATAATTCACCCCTCCACTTT. This codes for CASSSKGDNSPLHF.

V and J are TRBV30 and TRBJ2-7, with TRBD2 matching over 8 bases. This CDR3 contains 14 residues. Trimming removed 1 base from V and 0 bases from J; junction bases left unmatched: 2. The germline CDR1 and CDR2 sequences are GTSNPN and SVGIG (reference sequence). The CDR3: CAWSALADSYEQYF. The CDR3 nucleotides are TGTGCCTGGAGTGCACTAGCGGACTCCTACGAGCAGTACTTC.

This clone was seen once. This CDR3 reads CASSPQGVGEQYF. Written as DNA, the CDR3 is TGTGCCAGCAGCCCCCAGGGGGTGGGCGAGCAGTACTTC. The chain is built from TRBV3-1 (or the pseudogene TRBV3-2) and TRBJ2-7; 7 positions agree with TRBD1. Germline CDR1 is LGHDT and CDR2 is YNNKEL (reference sequence). V was clipped by 4 bases and J by 6 bases; unmatched bases: 6. This CDR3 region has 13 residues.

The J gene is TRBJ2-7, the V gene TRBV5-6; a possible D gene is TRBD1 (6 bases). The V gene lost 5 bases and the J gene lost 5 bases, with 17 bases spanning the gap. This CDR3 has 14 residues. Germline assignment: CDR1 SGHDT and CDR2 YYEEEE. CDR3 nucleotide sequence: TGTGCCAGCAGATTGACCGGGACACCGGACGAGCAGTACTTC. This codes for CASRLTGTPDEQYF. The variable domain in full, with the rest retrieved from reference TRBV5-6 and TRBJ2-7, is DAGVTQSPTHLIKTRGQQVTLRCSPKSGHDTVSWYQQALGQGPQFIFQYYEEEERQRGNFPDRFSGHQFPNYSSELNVNALLLGDSALYLCASRLTGTPDEQYFGPGTRLTVT.

The rearrangement uses TRBV11-3 and TRBJ1-1, with 11 bases fitting TRBD1. CDR3 length: 13 amino acids. Germline loops: CDR1 SGHNT, CDR2 YENEEA. V lost 3 bases and J lost 10; bases outside the gene matches: 4. The CDR3 DNA reads TGTGCCAGCAGCTTCGGGACAGGGGGTCTAGCTTTCTTT. This encodes CASSFGTGGLAFF.

This clone appeared a few times. V usage is TRBV10-3 and J usage is TRBJ1-6, with D tentatively TRBD1 (5 bases). Trimming left V 2 bases short and J 5 bases short, with 16 bases between. Per germline, CDR1 ENHRY and CDR2 SYGVKD. This CDR3 has 17 amino acids. Written as DNA, the CDR3 is TGTGCCATCAGTGAGCGCGCTAGAGGGGAGGATAATTCACCCCTCCACTTT. Its translation: CAISERARGEDNSPLHF.

This clone came up once. J is TRBJ2-1 and V is TRBV19; 10 bases are shared with TRBD1. CDR1 and CDR2 from the germline V gene are LNHDA and SQIVND (reference sequence). The CDR3 totals 16 residues. The V and J ends lost 6 bases and 6 bases, in that order; junction bases with no gene match: 11. The CDR3 is CASRTRDRGYSNEQFF. CDR3 bases: TGTGCCAGTAGGACCCGGGACAGGGGCTATAGCAATGAGCAGTTCTTC.

This chain links TRBV5-4 with TRBJ1-4; no definite D call. The V and J ends lost 6 bases and 8 bases respectively, with 11 bases between them. The germline V gene encodes CDR1 SGHNT and CDR2 YYREEE (reference sequence). This CDR3 spans 12 amino acids. The CDR3 spells CASNTPGEKLFF. CDR3 coding DNA: TGTGCCAGCAACACCCCGGGGGAAAAACTGTTTTTT.

This chain uses TRBV18 with TRBJ1-5; a possible D gene is TRBD1 (6 bases). CDR1 is KGHSH and CDR2 is LQKENI in the germline V gene. V lost 0 bases, J lost 7 bases, and 19 bases lay in between. The CDR3 is made up of 17 amino acids. In nucleotides, the CDR3 is TGTGCCAGCTCACCACCGCCAAGGGGGGGTCAAGAGCAGCCCCAGCATTTT. Translating gives CASSPPPRGGQEQPQHF.

J is TRBJ2-5 and V is TRBV6-1, with D tentatively TRBD2 (5 bases). V lost 3 bases and J lost 5, with 19 bases in between. Germline assignment: CDR1 MNHNS and CDR2 SASEGT. This CDR3 region has 16 residues. CDR3 amino acids: CASSDTSFMRDETQYF. DNA of the CDR3: TGTGCCAGCAGTGATACTAGTTTCATGAGGGATGAGACCCAGTACTTC.